The present entry profiles one T cell receptor (beta chain) with its context. The same CDR3 arises from other DNA sequences in this sample as well. This entry comes from a study of shared clonotypes between healthy human individuals. Overall study context: A couple of women and a few men aged 18 to 49 made up the donors.

At deep level, the assay was performed. TCRdb keeps only in-frame clones here, not all; method: immunoSEQ multiplex PCR. The sample has 470,000 or so clones; around 80% are singletons. CDR3 length equals 14 residues. From germline, CDR1 is SGDLS and CDR2 YYNGEE. V shed 2 bases, J shed 2 bases, and the junction held 2 bases outside the gene matches. This sequence joins TRBV9 and TRBJ2-7, with 9 nucleotides matching TRBD1. Input material: PBMCs. The receptor was derived from a woman between 40 and 55 years old in good health. Some clones in this sample may be carry-over from other donors' samples. In DNA, the CDR3 is TGTGCCAGCAGCGTCGGACAGGGGACCTACGAGCAGTACTTC. Protein: CASSVGQGTYEQYF.